The rows below give T cell receptor beta chains drawn from one sample of a study of CD8 T cells in ankylosing spondylitis. TCRdb ran MiXCR on the 5' RACE reads and lists one entry per CDR3 protein. Of 500,000 to 550,000 distinct CDR3 sequences in the sample, more than 9.5% were seen once. Sequenced input: blood, either unsorted or a sorted T cell fraction (not recorded which). The source of these receptors is a male donor with ankylosing spondylitis. Both conserved end residues are part of each CDR3. Only some rows state a clone size, as once, few, many or a class for expanded clones.

V gene: TRBV20-1; clone size: few; CDR3 protein: CSAPSGGRGQPQHF
V gene: TRBV7-2; clone size: many; CDR3 protein: CASSLVHEQYF
V gene: TRBV20-1; clone size: few; CDR3 protein: CSARDLAGSYEQYF
V gene: TRBV29-1; clone size: many; CDR3 protein: CSVEGRGQQETQYF
V gene: TRBV2; clone size: few; CDR3 protein: CASSFTSGSMDNEQFF
V gene: TRBV10-3; clone size: -; CDR3 protein: CAINGRRAGANVLTF
V gene: TRBV18; clone size: few; CDR3 protein: CASSQLAGVYEQYF
V gene: TRBV6-5; clone size: -; CDR3 protein: CASSYGPNTGELFF
V gene: TRBV4-1; clone size: many; CDR3 protein: CASSPQPRRGDTEAFF
V gene: TRBV20-1; clone size: few; CDR3 protein: CRSPQPGTDTQYF